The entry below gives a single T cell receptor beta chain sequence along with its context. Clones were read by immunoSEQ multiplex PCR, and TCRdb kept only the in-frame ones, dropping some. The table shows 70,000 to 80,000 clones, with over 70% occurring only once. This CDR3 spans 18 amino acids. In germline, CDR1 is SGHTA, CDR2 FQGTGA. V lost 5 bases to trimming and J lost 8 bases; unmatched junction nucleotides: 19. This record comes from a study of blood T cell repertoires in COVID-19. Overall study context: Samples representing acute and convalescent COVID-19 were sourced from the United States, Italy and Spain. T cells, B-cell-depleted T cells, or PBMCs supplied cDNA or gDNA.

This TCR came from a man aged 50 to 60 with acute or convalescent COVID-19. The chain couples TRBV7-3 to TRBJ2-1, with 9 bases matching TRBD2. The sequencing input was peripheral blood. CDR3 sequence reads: CASSLSPLAGSGGDEQFF. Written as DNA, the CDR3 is TGTGCCAGCAGCCTGAGTCCCCTAGCGGGGAGCGGGGGCGATGAGCAGTTCTTC.